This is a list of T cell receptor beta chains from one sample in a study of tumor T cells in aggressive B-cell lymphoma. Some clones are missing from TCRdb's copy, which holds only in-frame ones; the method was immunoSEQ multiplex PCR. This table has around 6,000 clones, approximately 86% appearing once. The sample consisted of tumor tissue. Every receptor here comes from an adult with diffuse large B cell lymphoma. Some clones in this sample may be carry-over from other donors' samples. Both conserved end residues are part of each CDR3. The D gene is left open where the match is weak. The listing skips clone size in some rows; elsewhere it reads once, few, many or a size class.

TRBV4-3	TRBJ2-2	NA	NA	TGCGCCAGCAGCCAAGATCAGGGCGGGGCTAACACCGGGGAGCTGTTTTTT	CASSQDQGGANTGELFF
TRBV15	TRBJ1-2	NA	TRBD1	TGTGCCACCAGCGGATTGACAGGGAACTATGGCTACACCTTC	CATSGLTGNYGYTF
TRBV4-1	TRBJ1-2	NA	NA	TGCGCCAGCAGCCATGGACAGTATGGCTACACCTTC	CASSHGQYGYTF
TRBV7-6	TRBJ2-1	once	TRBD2	TGTGCCAGCAGCTTAATAGCGGGGGTCTCCTACAATGAGCAGTTCTTC	CASSLIAGVSYNEQFF
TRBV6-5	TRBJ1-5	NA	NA	TGTGCCAGTAGACGGACAAGGTTATGGGAGCCCCAGCATTTT	CASRRTRLWEPQHF
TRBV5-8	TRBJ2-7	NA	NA	TGTGCCAGCAGCTTGGGCCGAGCCTACGAGCAGTACTTC	CASSLGRAYEQYF
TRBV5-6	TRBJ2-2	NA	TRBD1	TGTGCCAGCAGCCCGCGGGACAGGAGGAACACCGGGGAGCTGTTTTTT	CASSPRDRRNTGELFF
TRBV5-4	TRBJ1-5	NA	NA	TGTGCCAGCAGCGCCCCGGGGTCCGTTGAGGAACATTTT	CASSAPGSVEEHF
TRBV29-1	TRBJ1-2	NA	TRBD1	TGCAGCGTCGAAGGGACAGGGGGCCATGGCTACACCTTC	CSVEGTGGHGYTF
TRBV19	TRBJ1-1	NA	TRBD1	TGTGCCAGTAAGCGCGGGACAGGTTTACCTGAAGCTTTCTTT	CASKRGTGLPEAFF
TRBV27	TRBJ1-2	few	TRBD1	TGTGCCAGCAGTCCCCGGACAGGGGCAAGGGTCTATGGCTACACCTTC	CASSPRTGARVYGYTF
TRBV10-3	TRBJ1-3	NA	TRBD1	TGTGCCATCAGTGAGTCGGGACAGGGCTATTTCTCTGGAAACACCATATATTTT	CAISESGQGYFSGNTIYF
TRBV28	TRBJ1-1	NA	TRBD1	TGTGCCAGCAGTTCACCGGGACAGGGGTTCACTGAAGCTTTCTTT	CASSSPGQGFTEAFF
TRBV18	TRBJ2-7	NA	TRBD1	TGTGCCAGCTCTCTAGGACAGGGGGCCTACGAGCAGTACTTC	CASSLGQGAYEQYF
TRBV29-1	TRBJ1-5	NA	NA	TGCAGCGTTGGTGAGACACCGGGGAGCAATCAGCCCCAGCATTTT	CSVGETPGSNQPQHF
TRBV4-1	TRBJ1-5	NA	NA	TGCGCCAGCAGCCAAGTAAACAGCCCTTACAATCAGCCCCAGCATTTT	CASSQVNSPYNQPQHF
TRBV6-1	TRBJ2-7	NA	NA	TGTGCCAGCAGTACGGTTGCGGACTCCGAGCAGTACTTC	CASSTVADSEQYF
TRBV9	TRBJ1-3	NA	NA	TGTGCCAGCAGCCCGAGCCCTATGGCAGGGAACTCTGGAAACACCATATATTTT	CASSPSPMAGNSGNTIYF
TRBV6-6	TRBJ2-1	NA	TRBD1	TGTGCCAGCACCCCACCGGGACAGGGAGATGAGCAGTTCTTC	CASTPPGQGDEQFF
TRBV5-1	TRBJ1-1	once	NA	TGCGCCAGCAGTATGGAGGGAGGCGTGACCACTGAAGCTTTCTTT	CASSMEGGVTTEAFF
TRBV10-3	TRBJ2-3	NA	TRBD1	TGTGCCAGCGGCGGCCAGGGGGCAGGAGATACGCAGTATTTT	CASGGQGAGDTQYF
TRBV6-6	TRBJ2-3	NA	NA	TGTGCCAGCAGTTGGGGGGTAGGCACAGATACGCAGTATTTT	CASSWGVGTDTQYF
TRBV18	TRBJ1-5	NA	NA	TGTGCCAGCTCACCGAAAGCACAGGGATCGCAACAGCCCCAGCATTTT	CASSPKAQGSQQPQHF
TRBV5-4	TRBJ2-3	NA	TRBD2	TGTGCCAGCAGCACCGGACTAGCGGAGAGCACAGATACGCAGTATTTT	CASSTGLAESTDTQYF
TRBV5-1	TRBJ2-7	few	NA	TGCGCCAGCCGCCAGGAGGGAAGCTCCTACGAGCAGTACTTC	CASRQEGSSYEQYF